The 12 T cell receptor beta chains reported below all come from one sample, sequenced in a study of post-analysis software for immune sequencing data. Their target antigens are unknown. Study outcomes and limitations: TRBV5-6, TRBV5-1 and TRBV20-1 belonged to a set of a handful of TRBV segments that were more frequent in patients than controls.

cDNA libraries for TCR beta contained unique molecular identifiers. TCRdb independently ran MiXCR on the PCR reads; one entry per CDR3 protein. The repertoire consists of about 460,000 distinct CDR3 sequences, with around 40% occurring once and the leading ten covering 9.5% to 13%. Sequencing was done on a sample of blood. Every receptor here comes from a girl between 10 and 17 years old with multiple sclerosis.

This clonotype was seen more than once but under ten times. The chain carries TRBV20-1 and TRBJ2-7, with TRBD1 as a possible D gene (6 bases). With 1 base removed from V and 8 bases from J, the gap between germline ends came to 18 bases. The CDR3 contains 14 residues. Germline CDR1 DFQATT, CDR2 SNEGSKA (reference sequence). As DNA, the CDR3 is TGCAGTGCTAGAGGGAGACAGGCCGATTTTCAGCAGTACTTC. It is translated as CSARGRQADFQQYF.

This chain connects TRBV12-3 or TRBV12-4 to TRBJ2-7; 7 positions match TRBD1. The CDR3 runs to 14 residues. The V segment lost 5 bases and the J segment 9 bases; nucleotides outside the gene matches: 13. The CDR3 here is CASSTPPQGVGQYF. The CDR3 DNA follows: TGTGCCAGCAGTACACCCCCCCAGGGGGTCGGGCAGTACTTC.

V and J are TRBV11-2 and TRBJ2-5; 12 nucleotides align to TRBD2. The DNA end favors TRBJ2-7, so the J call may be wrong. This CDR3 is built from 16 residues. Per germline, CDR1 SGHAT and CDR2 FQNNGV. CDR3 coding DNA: TGTGCCAGCAGCCTACTAGCGGGAGGCCCGGAATACGAGCAGTACTTC. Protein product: CASSLLAGGPEYEQYF.

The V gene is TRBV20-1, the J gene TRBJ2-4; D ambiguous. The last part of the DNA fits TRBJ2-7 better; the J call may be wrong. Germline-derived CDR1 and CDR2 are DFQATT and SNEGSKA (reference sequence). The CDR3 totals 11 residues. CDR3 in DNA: TGCAGTGCGAGCCACGGTTACGAGCAGTACTTC. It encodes CSASHGYEQYF.

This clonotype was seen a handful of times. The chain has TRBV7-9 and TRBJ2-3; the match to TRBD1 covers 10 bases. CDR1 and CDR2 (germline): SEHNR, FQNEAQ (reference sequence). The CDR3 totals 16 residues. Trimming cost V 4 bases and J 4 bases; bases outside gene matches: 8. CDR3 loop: CASSSRDRGFADTQYF. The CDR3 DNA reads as TGTGCCAGCAGCTCCCGGGACAGGGGATTTGCAGATACGCAGTATTTT.

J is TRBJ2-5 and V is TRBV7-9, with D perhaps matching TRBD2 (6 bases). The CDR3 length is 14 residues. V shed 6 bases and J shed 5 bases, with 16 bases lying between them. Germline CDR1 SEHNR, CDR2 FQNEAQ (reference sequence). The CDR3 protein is CASRRSSGVETQYF. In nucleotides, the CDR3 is TGTGCCAGCAGGCGGAGTAGCGGTGTGGAGACCCAGTACTTC.

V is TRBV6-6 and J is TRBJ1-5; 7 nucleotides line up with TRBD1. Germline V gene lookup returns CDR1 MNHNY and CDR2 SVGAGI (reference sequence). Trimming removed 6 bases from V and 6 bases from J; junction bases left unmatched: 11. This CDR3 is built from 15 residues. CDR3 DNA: TGTGCCAGCAGCCCTTATACAGGGGCCGCTCAGCCCCAGCATTTT. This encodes CASSPYTGAAQPQHF.

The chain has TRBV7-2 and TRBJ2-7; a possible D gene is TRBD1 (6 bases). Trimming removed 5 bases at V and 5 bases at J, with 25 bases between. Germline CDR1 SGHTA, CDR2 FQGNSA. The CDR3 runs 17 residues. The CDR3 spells CASSAAINLRGDNEQYF. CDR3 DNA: TGTGCCAGCAGCGCAGCGATTAATCTCAGGGGTGATAACGAGCAGTACTTC.

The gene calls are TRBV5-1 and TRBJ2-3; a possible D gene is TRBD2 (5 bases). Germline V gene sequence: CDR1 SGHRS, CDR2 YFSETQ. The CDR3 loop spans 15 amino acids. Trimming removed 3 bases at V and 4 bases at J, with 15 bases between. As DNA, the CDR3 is TGCGCCAGCAGCTCGGTAATAGGAGGCCCAGATACGCAGTATTTT. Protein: CASSSVIGGPDTQYF.

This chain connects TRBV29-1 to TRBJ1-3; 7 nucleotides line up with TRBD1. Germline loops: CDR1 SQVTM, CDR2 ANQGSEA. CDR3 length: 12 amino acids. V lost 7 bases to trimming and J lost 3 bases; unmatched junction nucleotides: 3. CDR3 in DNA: TGCAGCGCCCGGGACAGTGGAAACACCATATATTTT. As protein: CSARDSGNTIYF.

CDR3 sequence (DNA): TGCAGTGCTTCCGAATTAGACAGGGGGTATCAGCCCCAGCATTTT. This codes for CSASELDRGYQPQHF. The genes are TRBV20-1 and TRBJ1-5, with 9 bases aligning to TRBD1. CDR1 and CDR2 (germline): DFQATT, SNEGSKA (reference sequence). The CDR3 covers 15 residues. J lost 5 bases, V lost 5 bases, and 10 bases had no gene match.

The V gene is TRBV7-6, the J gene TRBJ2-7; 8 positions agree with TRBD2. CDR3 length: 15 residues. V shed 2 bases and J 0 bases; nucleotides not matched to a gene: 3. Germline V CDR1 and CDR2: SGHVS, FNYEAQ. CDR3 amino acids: CASSLREGSSYEQYF. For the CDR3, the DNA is TGTGCCAGCAGCTTACGGGAGGGGTCCTCCTACGAGCAGTACTTC.